This T cell receptor beta chain was recovered during a study of cytomegalovirus exposure and HLA in healthy donors. Findings of the study overall: Presence/absence analyses rested on an assumption that sequencing depth was roughly uniform across donors.

Note on this clone: What it binds is not known.

Primers: 60 Vbeta forward and 13 Jbeta reverse. Generated by immunoSEQ multiplex PCR, the TCRdb table keeps only in-frame clones and is missing some. In the table there are approximately 100,000 clones, about 81% of which are singletons. Unmatched junction bases numbered 10, after V lost 4 bases and J lost 4 bases. Germline CDR1 reads SGHNT; CDR2 reads YYREEE (reference sequence). The CDR3 loop spans 15 amino acids. These donors, healthy bone marrow donors, were studied. The chain couples TRBV5-4 to TRBJ1-2; 7 nucleotides match TRBD1. Source material: PBMCs. This TCR derives from a male donor in good health and CMV-seropositive. The DNA of the CDR3 is TGTGCCAGCAGCCCGCGACAGGGAACCATCTATGGCTACACCTTC. Its protein product is CASSPRQGTIYGYTF. The variable domain in full, with the rest retrieved from reference TRBV5-4 and TRBJ1-2, is ETGVTQSPTHLIKTRGQQVTLRCSSQSGHNTVSWYQQALGQGPQFIFQYYREEENGRGNFPPRFSGLQFPNYSSELNVNALELDDSALYLCASSPRQGTIYGYTFGSGTRLTVV.